A single sample is the source of the 13 T cell receptor beta chains below, sequenced in a study of shared clonotypes between healthy human individuals. TCRdb's copy holds only in-frame clones and misses some; the assay was immunoSEQ multiplex PCR. The data show 550,000 to 700,000 clones, less than 80% seen once. Sequences were obtained from memory CD4+ T cells sorted from blood. Subset reported: CD45RA-negative fraction. These receptors all come from a woman under 40 in good health.

The CDR3: CASSLASLQETQYF. CDR3 in DNA: TGTGCCAGCAGCTTGGCTAGCTTACAAGAGACCCAGTACTTC. This rearrangement joins TRBV7-8 to TRBJ2-5; a weak D match, TRBD2 (5 bases). Trimming removed 3 bases from V and 2 bases from J, with 10 bases in between. CDR1 and CDR2 from the germline V gene are SGHVS and FQNEAQ. The CDR3 totals 14 residues.

The V call is TRBV5-4, the J call TRBJ2-6, with D tentatively TRBD2 (6 bases). V lost 10 bases and J lost 0, with 17 bases in between. Germline V gene sequence: CDR1 SGHNT, CDR2 YYREEE (reference sequence). This CDR3 region has 16 residues. The CDR3 spells CALGFAGSSGANVLTF. The CDR3 nucleotides read TGTGCCCTAGGTTTCGCGGGGAGCTCTGGGGCCAACGTCCTGACTTTC.

The J gene is TRBJ2-7, the V gene TRBV6-5; D tentatively fits TRBD1 or TRBD2 (6 bases each). Trimming removed 7 bases from V and 4 bases from J, with 14 bases in between. This CDR3 region has 13 residues. In germline, CDR1 is MNHEY, CDR2 SVGAGI. The CDR3 DNA follows: TGTGCCAGCAAGGGGGGACACTCATACGAGCAGTACTTC. Translated, it gives CASKGGHSYEQYF.

The rearrangement links TRBV7-2 to TRBJ1-5; possible D gene TRBD1, 6 bases. Germline V gene sequence: CDR1 SGHTA, CDR2 FQGNSA. The CDR3 has 12 amino acids. CDR3 region: CASQGWGQPQHF. CDR3 bases: TGTGCTTCTCAGGGGTGGGGGCAGCCCCAGCATTTT.

This clone was counted a single time. The same CDR3 also results from other DNA sequences found in this sample. The CDR3: CASSLGSGANVLTF. The CDR3 region has the DNA TGCGCCAGCAGCTTGGGCTCTGGGGCCAACGTCCTGACTTTC. The chain employs TRBV5-1 and TRBJ2-6; D remains unclear. V dropped 0 bases and J dropped 0 bases, with 1 base sitting between them. Germline CDR1 reads SGHRS; CDR2 reads YFSETQ. This CDR3 has 14 amino acids.

This clone was seen only a few times. The chain recombines TRBV6-1 with TRBJ1-1; D gene uncertain. This CDR3 contains 13 residues. Germline loops: CDR1 MNHNS, CDR2 SASEGT. The V and J ends lost 8 bases and 0 bases respectively, with 10 bases between them. This CDR3 reads CASGPNLNTEAFF. CDR3 nucleotide sequence: TGTGCCAGCGGACCAAATTTGAACACTGAAGCTTTCTTT.

The chain's CDR3 is CASRPSPSVDTQYF. The CDR3 DNA reads TGTGCCAGCAGGCCCAGTCCTAGCGTAGATACGCAGTATTTT. J is TRBJ2-3 and V is TRBV19; D is perhaps TRBD2 (6 bases). The germline V and J ends were trimmed by 9 bases and 5 bases, with 18 bases remaining between them. Germline CDR1 reads LNHDA; CDR2 reads SQIVND (reference sequence). This CDR3 spans 14 amino acids.

The rearrangement joins TRBV10-2 to TRBJ2-1; weak D call: TRBD1 (6 bases). The V end was cut by 7 bases, the J end by 2 bases, with 9 bases between. Germline-derived CDR1 and CDR2 are WSHSY and SAAADI. The length of the CDR3 is 13 residues. Written as DNA, the CDR3 is TGCGCCAGCACACAGGGCCCCTACAATGAGCAGTTCTTC. Amino acid sequence: CASTQGPYNEQFF.

This chain joins TRBV4-1 and TRBJ1-2; 7 bases line up with TRBD1. The V gene's germline CDR1 is MGHRA and CDR2 YSYEKL. V trimming: 0 bases; J trimming: 4 bases; junction bases outside the gene matches: 2. The CDR3 spans 14 residues. The CDR3 nucleotides read TGCGCCAGCAGCCAAGAGGGACAGCTCTATGGCTACACCTTC. As protein: CASSQEGQLYGYTF.

The chain links TRBV6-5 to TRBJ1-5; a possible D gene is TRBD1 (5 bases). CDR1 MNHEY and CDR2 SVGAGI come from the germline V gene. V lost 6 bases, J lost 3 bases, and 12 bases lay in between. This CDR3 contains 14 residues. In DNA, the CDR3 is TGTGCCAGCAGGCGGGGACGGCTCAATCAGCCCCAGCATTTT. Its translation: CASRRGRLNQPQHF.

Many counts were recorded for this clone. The J gene is TRBJ1-3, the V gene TRBV5-1; D not resolved. This CDR3 has 12 amino acids. The germline V gene has CDR1 SGHRS and CDR2 YFSETQ. Trimming took 1 base from V and 1 from J, leaving 0 bases between them. In DNA form, the CDR3 reads TGCGCCAGCAGCTTGTCTGGAAACACCATATATTTT. Translated: CASSLSGNTIYF.

The chain has TRBV7-9 and TRBJ1-5; D remains ambiguous. Germline V gene lookup returns CDR1 SEHNR and CDR2 FQNEAQ (reference sequence). V was clipped by 3 bases and J by 6 bases, with 12 bases between them. The length of the CDR3 is 14 residues. CDR3 loop: CASSFSGTSQPQHF. The CDR3 DNA sequence: TGTGCCAGCAGCTTCTCAGGTACTAGTCAGCCCCAGCATTTT.

This sequence joins TRBV11-2 and TRBJ1-4; TRBD1 might be the D (5 bases). Trimming stripped 1 base from V and 2 bases from J, with 8 bases between. Germline CDR1 is SGHAT and CDR2 is FQNNGV. The CDR3 totals 15 residues. The CDR3 bases are TGTGCCAGCAGCTTAGGCGAGGGGACTAATGAAAAACTGTTTTTT. It codes for CASSLGEGTNEKLFF.